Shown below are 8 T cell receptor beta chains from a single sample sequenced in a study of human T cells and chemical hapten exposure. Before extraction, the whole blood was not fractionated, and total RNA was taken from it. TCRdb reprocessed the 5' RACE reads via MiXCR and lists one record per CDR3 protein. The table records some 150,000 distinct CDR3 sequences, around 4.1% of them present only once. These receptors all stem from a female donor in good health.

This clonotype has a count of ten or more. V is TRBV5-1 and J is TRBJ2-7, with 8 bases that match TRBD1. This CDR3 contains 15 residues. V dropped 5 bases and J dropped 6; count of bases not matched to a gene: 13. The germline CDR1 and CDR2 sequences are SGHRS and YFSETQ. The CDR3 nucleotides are TGCGCCAGCAGTTTAGGATTACAGGGGGTAGTCGAGCAGTACTTC. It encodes CASSLGLQGVVEQYF.

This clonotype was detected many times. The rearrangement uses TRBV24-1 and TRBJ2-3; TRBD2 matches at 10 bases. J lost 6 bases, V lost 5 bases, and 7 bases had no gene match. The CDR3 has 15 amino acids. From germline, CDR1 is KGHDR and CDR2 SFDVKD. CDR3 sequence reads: CATSGLAGAVDTQYF. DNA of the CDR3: TGTGCCACCAGTGGTCTAGCGGGGGCTGTGGATACGCAGTATTTT.

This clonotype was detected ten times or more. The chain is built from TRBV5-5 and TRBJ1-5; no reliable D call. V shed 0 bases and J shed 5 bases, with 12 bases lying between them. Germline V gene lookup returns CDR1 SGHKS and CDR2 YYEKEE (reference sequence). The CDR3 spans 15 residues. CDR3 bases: TGTGCCAGCAGCTTGGTGTCTAATGGGGATCAGCCCCAGCATTTT. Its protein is CASSLVSNGDQPQHF.

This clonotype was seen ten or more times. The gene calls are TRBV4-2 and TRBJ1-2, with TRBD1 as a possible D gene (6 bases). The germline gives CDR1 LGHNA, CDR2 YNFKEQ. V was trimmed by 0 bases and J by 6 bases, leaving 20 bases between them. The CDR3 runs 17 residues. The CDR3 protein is CASSQDGGGGAQNGYTF. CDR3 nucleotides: TGTGCCAGCAGCCAAGATGGGGGCGGGGGGGCGCAGAATGGCTACACCTTC.

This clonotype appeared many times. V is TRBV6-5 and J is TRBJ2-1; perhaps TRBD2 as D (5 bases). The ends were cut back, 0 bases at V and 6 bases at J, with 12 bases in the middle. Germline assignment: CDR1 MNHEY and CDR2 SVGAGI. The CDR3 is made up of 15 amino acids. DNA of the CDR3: TGTGCCAGCAGTTACTCACGGCGTCGGGGCAATGAGCAGTTCTTC. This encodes CASSYSRRRGNEQFF.

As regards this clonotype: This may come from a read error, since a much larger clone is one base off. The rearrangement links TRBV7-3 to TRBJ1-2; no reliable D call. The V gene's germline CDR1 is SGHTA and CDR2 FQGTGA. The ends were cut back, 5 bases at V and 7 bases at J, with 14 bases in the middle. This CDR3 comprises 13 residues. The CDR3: CASSPGGGIGYTF. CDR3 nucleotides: TGTGCCAGCAGCCCCGGCGGAGGCATTGGCTACACCTTC.

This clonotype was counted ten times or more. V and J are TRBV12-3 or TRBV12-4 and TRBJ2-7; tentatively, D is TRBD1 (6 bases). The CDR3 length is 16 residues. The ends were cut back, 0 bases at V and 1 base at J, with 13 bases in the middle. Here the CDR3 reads CASSLARTGRSYEQYF. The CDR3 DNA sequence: TGTGCCAGCAGTTTAGCGCGAACAGGGAGATCCTACGAGCAGTACTTC.

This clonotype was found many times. As DNA, the CDR3 is TGTGCCAGCAGCCCTGGGAGTCTAAACAGGGTAGTGGGTGAAAAACTGTTTTTT. Translating it yields CASSPGSLNRVVGEKLFF. The chain combines TRBV27 with TRBJ1-4, with D maybe TRBD1 (6 bases). This CDR3 spans 18 amino acids. Germline values: CDR1 MNHEY, CDR2 SMNVEV (reference sequence). Trimming removed 6 bases at V and 7 bases at J, with 27 bases between.